This TCR beta chain derives from a study of identical twins. Comment on this clonotype: Its antigen is unknown.

TCRdb used MiXCR to reprocess the 5' RACE reads, holding one entry per CDR3 protein. In the table there are 350,000 or so distinct CDR3 sequences, approximately 9.1% of which are singletons. Study-wide results and caveats: Cord blood beta clonotypes that were abundant carried fewer insertions, and memory repertoires showed no such trend. Because invariant MAIT and iNKT cells could be present, zero-insertion analyses could be partly confounded.

Germline-derived CDR1 and CDR2 are SGHAT and FQNNGV. CDR3 length: 14 residues. Trimming removed 0 bases at V and 4 bases at J, with 9 bases between. The receptor was isolated from a woman aged 50 to 65 in good health. Sequenced material: naive T cells sorted from blood. The chain links TRBV11-2 to TRBJ1-2; D may be TRBD1 (6 bases). The CDR3 region is CASSLDTGSYGYTF. The CDR3 nucleotides read TGTGCCAGCAGCTTAGATACAGGGAGCTATGGCTACACCTTC. The whole variable domain, remainder taken from reference TRBV11-2 and TRBJ1-2, is EAGVAQSPRYKIIEKRQSVAFWCNPISGHATLYWYQQILGQGPKLLIQFQNNGVVDDSQLPKDRFSAERLKGVDSTLKIQPAKLEDSAVYLCASSLDTGSYGYTFGSGTRLTVV.